Below, 25 T cell receptor beta chains from the same sample are listed, as sequenced in a study of cytomegalovirus exposure and HLA in healthy donors listed by TCRdb under 2017. Libraries were prepared through the immunoSEQ multiplex PCR assay. The multiplex PCR relied on a mix of 60 forward primers for TCR Vbeta segments and 13 reverse primers for TCR Jbeta segments. Drawn from immuneACCESS, this table holds only the in-frame rearrangements with V and J called that TCRdb kept. Clones are partly lost; checked studies trace under half to an unresolved V gene and leave the rest unexplained. The sample contains over 130,000 clones, more than 65% of them found a single time. Jointly, the top ten make up 5% to 6.5% of the sample. Material for sequencing was PBMCs. The origin of the receptors is a man between 45 and 60 years old in good health and CMV-seropositive.

The chain joins TRBV7-8 to TRBJ1-4; TRBD1 agrees at 9 bases. The V and J ends lost 5 bases and 8 bases, in that order; junction bases with no gene match: 6. Germline CDR1 and CDR2: SGHVS and FQNEAQ. This CDR3 contains 14 residues. The DNA of the CDR3 is TGTGCCAGCAGCCCAAACAGGGGGCCCGAAAAACTGTTTTTT. It codes for CASSPNRGPEKLFF.

The chain joins TRBV28 to TRBJ2-7; possibly TRBD2 for D (6 bases). V lost 6 bases, J lost 7 bases, and 22 bases lay in between. The CDR3 is 15 amino acids. The germline V gene encodes CDR1 MDHEN and CDR2 SYDVKM. CDR3 amino acids: CASSPGNGRWGEQYF. CDR3 DNA sequence: TGTGCCAGCAGCCCGGGTAACGGGAGATGGGGGGAGCAGTACTTC.

This chain uses TRBV5-1 with TRBJ2-2; perhaps TRBD1 as D (5 bases). The CDR3 has 15 residues. Trimming stripped 0 bases from V and 6 bases from J, with 12 bases between. Germline V CDR1 and CDR2: SGHRS, YFSETQ. The CDR3 reads CASSLEARVPGELFF. Here the CDR3 DNA reads TGCGCCAGCAGCTTGGAGGCCAGGGTGCCCGGGGAGCTGTTTTTT.

The V and J genes are TRBV5-1 and TRBJ2-1; 7 nucleotides line up with TRBD1. CDR1 is SGHRS and CDR2 is YFSETQ in the germline V gene. CDR3 size: 14 residues. After removal of 3 bases from V and 0 bases from J, the junction contained 0 bases not matched to a gene. The CDR3 nucleotides read TGCGCCAGCAGCTGGGACAGCTCCTACAATGAGCAGTTCTTC. Translation: CASSWDSSYNEQFF.

The rearrangement links TRBV27 to TRBJ2-7; 10 bases align to TRBD1. J was trimmed by 3 bases and V by 0 bases; bases with no gene match: 2. The CDR3 has 15 amino acids. Germline V gene lookup returns CDR1 MNHEY and CDR2 SMNVEV (reference sequence). The CDR3 DNA reads TGTGCCAGCAGTTTATCCCGGACAGGGGGCTACGAGCAGTACTTC. Amino acids: CASSLSRTGGYEQYF.

The rearrangement uses TRBV5-6 and TRBJ2-7, with 8 bases that match TRBD1. CDR3 length: 12 amino acids. Germline V gene lookup returns CDR1 SGHDT and CDR2 YYEEEE. Losses at the gene ends were 4 bases for V and 7 bases for J; bases not matched to a gene: 4. DNA for the CDR3: TGTGCCAGCAGCGCAGGGGGCGCGGAGCAGTACTTC. Translating gives CASSAGGAEQYF.

The chain combines TRBV7-3 with TRBJ2-7; perhaps TRBD1 as D (7 bases). The V end lost 2 bases, the J end lost 2 bases, and 10 bases lay between the germline ends. Germline assignment: CDR1 SGHTA and CDR2 FQGTGA. The CDR3 consists of 14 residues. CDR3 region: CASSLARGAYEQYF. DNA for the CDR3: TGTGCCAGCAGCTTAGCCAGGGGGGCCTACGAGCAGTACTTC.

The genes are TRBV28 and TRBJ1-2; D is perhaps TRBD1 (6 bases). V was trimmed by 3 bases and J by 5 bases, leaving 16 bases between them. CDR3 length: 15 residues. Germline V lookup: CDR1 MDHEN, CDR2 SYDVKM. The CDR3 protein is CASSFGSRGGYGYTF. In DNA, the CDR3 is TGTGCCAGCAGTTTTGGGTCCAGGGGAGGGTATGGCTACACCTTC.

The rearrangement uses TRBV28 and TRBJ2-2; tentative D call: TRBD2 (5 bases). The germline gives CDR1 MDHEN, CDR2 SYDVKM. The CDR3 is made up of 13 amino acids. V was trimmed by 8 bases and J by 4 bases, leaving 11 bases between them. The DNA for the CDR3 is TGTGCCAGCTCCTACGGGGTCACCGGGGAGCTGTTTTTT. Translation gives CASSYGVTGELFF.

This clone was counted between two and nine times. This sequence joins TRBV4-1 and TRBJ2-1, with 8 bases aligning to TRBD2. Per germline, CDR1 MGHRA and CDR2 YSYEKL. V dropped 1 base and J dropped 1; count of bases not matched to a gene: 6. This CDR3 has 17 amino acids. In DNA, the CDR3 is TGCGCCAGCAGCCAAGTCCTACTAGCGGATTCCTACAATGAGCAGTTCTTC. Translating gives CASSQVLLADSYNEQFF.

This chain connects TRBV25-1 to TRBJ1-4; 7 nucleotides match TRBD1. From germline, CDR1 is MGHDK and CDR2 SYGVNS. V gave up 8 bases and J gave up 5 bases; unmatched junction bases: 5. There are 13 residues in the CDR3. The CDR3 sequence is CASSRDRNEKLFF. The DNA for the CDR3 is TGTGCCAGCTCACGGGACAGAAATGAAAAACTGTTTTTT. The whole variable domain, filled in from reference TRBV25-1 and TRBJ1-4, reads EADIYQTPRYLVIGTGKKITLECSQTMGHDKMYWYQQDPGMELHLIHYSYGVNSTEKGDLSSESTVSRIRTEHFPLTLESARPSHTSQYLCASSRDRNEKLFFGSGTQLSVL.

This sequence joins TRBV11-2 and TRBJ2-3; D uncertain. V was trimmed by 0 bases and J by 2 bases, leaving 6 bases between them. The CDR3 spans 14 residues. Germline assignment: CDR1 SGHAT and CDR2 FQNNGV. The CDR3 region is CASSLESFTDTQYF. CDR3 coding DNA: TGTGCCAGCAGCTTAGAATCCTTCACAGATACGCAGTATTTT.

This clone appeared a single time. The rearrangement joins TRBV28 to TRBJ1-5; TRBD1 is a possible D gene (5 bases). Per germline, CDR1 MDHEN and CDR2 SYDVKM. Trimming left V 8 bases short and J 5 bases short, with 13 bases between. CDR3 length: 13 amino acids. This chain's CDR3 is CASVGGLHQPQHF. CDR3 DNA sequence: TGTGCCAGCGTCGGGGGTCTGCATCAGCCCCAGCATTTT.

This clone was picked up a small number of times. This chain links TRBV5-4 with TRBJ1-2; D not resolved. V was pared by 4 bases and J by 3 bases, with 10 bases between. The germline V gene has CDR1 SGHNT and CDR2 YYREEE (reference sequence). The CDR3 loop spans 13 amino acids. The CDR3, as DNA: TGTGCCAGCAGCCTAACAGCCCACTATGGCTACACCTTC. This codes for CASSLTAHYGYTF.

The chain's CDR3 is CASSLGTGPSVSAQPQHF. The DNA for the CDR3 is TGCGCCAGCAGCTTGGGGACAGGGCCCTCCGTTTCCGCTCAGCCCCAGCATTTT. The chain employs TRBV5-1 and TRBJ1-5; 8 bases fit TRBD1. Germline loops: CDR1 SGHRS, CDR2 YFSETQ. The junction had 14 bases not matched to a gene; V was cut back by 0 bases and J by 6 bases. The CDR3 covers 18 residues. The full variable domain, rest sourced from reference TRBV5-1 and TRBJ1-5, is KAGVTQTPRYLIKTRGQQVTLSCSPISGHRSVSWYQQTPGQGLQFLFEYFSETQRNKGNFPGRFSGRQFSNSRSEMNVSTLELGDSALYLCASSLGTGPSVSAQPQHFGDGTRLSIL.

The chain has TRBV21-1 and TRBJ2-7; TRBD2, the table's D call, was not compared with the DNA. TRBV21-1 is annotated as a pseudogene. There are 12 residues in the CDR3. CDR3 coding DNA: TGTGCCAGAAAAGACGGGGGACTCGAGCAGTACTTC. Encoded protein: CARKDGGLEQYF.

The V call is TRBV6-7, the J call TRBJ1-3; D call uncertain. TRBV6-7 is flagged as an ORF with uncertain function. The CDR3 runs 13 residues. Trimming took 6 bases from V and 0 from J, leaving 6 bases between them. The CDR3 sequence: CASRRHSGNTIYF. CDR3 sequence (DNA): TGTGCCAGCAGGCGACACTCTGGAAACACCATATATTTT.

This CDR3 is CASSKRTGEETQYF. The CDR3 nucleotides read TGTGCCAGCAGTAAGAGGACAGGGGAAGAGACCCAGTACTTC. The rearrangement links TRBV27 to TRBJ2-5; 9 positions match TRBD1. V lost 5 bases to trimming and J lost 3 bases; unmatched junction nucleotides: 4. In germline, CDR1 is MNHEY, CDR2 SMNVEV (reference sequence). This CDR3 has 14 residues.

This clone was detected only a few times. This chain joins TRBV7-9 and TRBJ2-7; D uncertain. Looked up from germline, CDR1 is SEHNR and CDR2 is FQNEAQ (reference sequence). V was cut by 5 bases and J by 3 bases, with 8 bases left in between. This CDR3 comprises 12 residues. In nucleotides, the CDR3 is TGTGCCAGCAGCCAATTGTTCTACGAGCAGTACTTC. It specifies CASSQLFYEQYF.

The rearrangement uses TRBV9 and TRBJ1-5; no clear D gene. The CDR3 spans 14 residues. Germline lookup yields CDR1 SGDLS and CDR2 YYNGEE. Trimming pared 0 bases from V and 6 bases from J, leaving 10 bases between. CDR3 in DNA: TGTGCCAGCAGCGTAGGCGGAAGCGGTCAGCCCCAGCATTTT. It yields the protein CASSVGGSGQPQHF. The full variable domain, rest sourced from reference TRBV9 and TRBJ1-5, is DSGVTQTPKHLITATGQRVTLRCSPRSGDLSVYWYQQSLDQGLQFLIQYYNGEERAKGNILERFSAQQFPDLHSELNLSSLELGDSALYFCASSVGGSGQPQHFGDGTRLSIL.

The rearrangement uses TRBV18 and TRBJ1-5, with 8 nucleotides matching TRBD1. The ends lost 3 bases at V and 4 bases at J; junction bases unmatched: 8. CDR3 length: 16 amino acids. Germline CDR1 and CDR2: KGHSH and LQKENI. CDR3 coding DNA: TGTGCCAGCTCACCGGACCGAGGACAGGGAAATCAGCCCCAGCATTTT. Its protein product is CASSPDRGQGNQPQHF. Filled out from reference TRBV18 and TRBJ1-5, the complete variable domain reads NAGVMQNPRHLVRRRGQEARLRCSPMKGHSHVYWYRQLPEEGLKFMVYLQKENIIDESGMPKERFSAEFPKEGPSILRIQQVVRGDSAAYFCASSPDRGQGNQPQHFGDGTRLSIL.

The chain uses TRBV19 and TRBJ1-4, with D perhaps TRBD1 (5 bases). The CDR3 spans 14 residues. From germline, CDR1 is LNHDA and CDR2 SQIVND (reference sequence). Trimming removed 3 bases at V and 7 bases at J, with 12 bases between. CDR3 sequence (DNA): TGTGCCAGTAGTATGGGGGGACGGCGTGAAAAACTGTTTTTT. Encoded protein: CASSMGGRREKLFF.

A note on this clone: One end of the junction varies from germline; a read error may be responsible. This rearrangement joins TRBV5-1 to TRBJ1-6, with D perhaps matching TRBD1 (6 bases). This CDR3 region has 15 residues. The germline CDR1 and CDR2 sequences are SGHRS and YFSETQ. Here the CDR3 reads CANSIQGDYNSPLHF. The CDR3 nucleotides are TGCGCCAACAGCATACAGGGCGACTATAATTCACCCCTCCACTTT. Together with reference TRBV5-1 and TRBJ1-6, the CDR3 gives the full variable domain: KAGVTQTPRYLIKTRGQQVTLSCSPISGHRSVSWYQQTPGQGLQFLFEYFSETQRNKGNFPGRFSGRQFSNSRSEMNVSTLELGDSALYLCANSIQGDYNSPLHFGNGTRLTVT.

Only one count was recorded for this clone. This chain joins TRBV27 and TRBJ2-1; 9 nucleotides line up with TRBD1. Germline CDR1 MNHEY, CDR2 SMNVEV (reference sequence). The CDR3 has 17 amino acids. After removal of 6 bases from V and 5 bases from J, the junction contained 14 bases not matched to a gene. The CDR3 is CASSLLGPDRGNNEQFF. The CDR3 DNA reads as TGTGCCAGCAGCCTACTGGGTCCGGACAGGGGTAACAATGAGCAGTTCTTC.

The sample holds a few counts of this clone. The chain carries TRBV5-1 and TRBJ2-5; a possible D gene is TRBD1 (6 bases). CDR3 length: 13 amino acids. Germline V CDR1 and CDR2: SGHRS, YFSETQ. Deletions cut 4 bases from V and 11 bases from J, with 18 bases between. DNA for the CDR3: TGCGCCAGCAGCCCGGGACACTTGGGGGAGCAGTACTTC. Amino acid sequence: CASSPGHLGEQYF.